These 19 T cell receptor beta chains originate from one sample sequenced in a study of T cells in Graves' hyperthyroidism and ophthalmopathy. What was amplified from RNA transcripts were TCR beta CDR3 regions. A set of HTBI primers served as the primers for a first-round RT-PCR of the TCR CDR3. One entry per CDR3 protein, called by TCRdb with MiXCR from the multiplex PCR reads. The repertoire holds some 300,000 distinct CDR3 sequences, with roughly 19% as singletons. Sequenced material: blood. The receptors were sampled from a man in his fifties with Graves' ophthalmopathy.

The V gene is TRBV27, the J gene TRBJ1-5, with D hard to call. Trimming stripped 1 base from V and 5 bases from J, with 6 bases between. CDR3 length: 13 residues. CDR1 and CDR2 (germline): MNHEY, SMNVEV (reference sequence). Written as DNA, the CDR3 is TGTGCCAGCAGTTTATGGGGTTATCAGCCCCAGCATTTT. The encoded protein is CASSLWGYQPQHF.

The chain uses TRBV5-4 and TRBJ2-2, with 12 bases identical to TRBD2. CDR1 and CDR2 from the germline V gene are SGHNT and YYREEE (reference sequence). The CDR3 is made up of 17 amino acids. V lost 4 bases and J lost 2; bases outside the gene matches: 6. The DNA of the CDR3 is TGTGCCAGCAGCAGGAGGACTAGCGGGACAAACACCGGGGAGCTGTTTTTT. Translating it yields CASSRRTSGTNTGELFF.

This clonotype was recorded many times. The chain is built from TRBV28 and TRBJ2-7; TRBD1 is a possible D gene (6 bases). Germline lookup yields CDR1 MDHEN and CDR2 SYDVKM. The CDR3 totals 16 residues. Trimming left V 4 bases short and J 4 bases short, with 20 bases between. The CDR3 bases are TGTGCCAGCAGTTCACAGGGAAGGCTCATAGGATACGAGCAGTACTTC. Protein product: CASSSQGRLIGYEQYF. The full variable domain, completed using reference TRBV28 and TRBJ2-7, is DVKVTQSSRYLVKRTGEKVFLECVQDMDHENMFWYRQDPGLGLRLIYFSYDVKMKEKGDIPEGYSVSREKKERFSLILESASTNQTSMYLCASSSQGRLIGYEQYFGPGTRLTVT.

Only a few counts were recorded for this clonotype. The chain joins TRBV10-1 to TRBJ2-3, with 7 bases fitting TRBD2. Germline V lookup: CDR1 WNHNN, CDR2 SYGVQD (reference sequence). The CDR3 runs to 16 residues. The trim removed 0 bases at V and 0 bases at J, leaving 3 bases unmatched. This CDR3 reads CASSESASGSTDTQYF. The CDR3 DNA sequence: TGCGCCAGCAGTGAGTCGGCTAGCGGTAGCACAGATACGCAGTATTTT.

This clonotype was observed at least ten times. The chain has TRBV5-6 and TRBJ1-1; D remains unclear. CDR1 and CDR2 (germline): SGHDT, YYEEEE. The CDR3 is 13 amino acids. V was trimmed by 7 bases and J by 1 base, leaving 11 bases between them. CDR3 region: CASGNVGNTEAFF. DNA of the CDR3: TGTGCCAGCGGGAATGTGGGGAACACTGAAGCTTTCTTT. Full variable domain (rest looked up from reference TRBV5-6 and TRBJ1-1): DAGVTQSPTHLIKTRGQQVTLRCSPKSGHDTVSWYQQALGQGPQFIFQYYEEEERQRGNFPDRFSGHQFPNYSSELNVNALLLGDSALYLCASGNVGNTEAFFGQGTRLTVV.

The V call is TRBV27, the J call TRBJ1-2, with TRBD1 as a possible D gene (6 bases). Germline CDR1 reads MNHEY; CDR2 reads SMNVEV (reference sequence). The CDR3 totals 12 residues. V lost 5 bases and J 7 bases, leaving 11 bases between the germline ends. The CDR3 bases are TGTGCCAGCAGTAACAACAGGGCTGGCTACACCTTC. Residues: CASSNNRAGYTF.

In this sample, this clonotype turned up a few times. The chain uses TRBV14 and TRBJ1-4, with D tentatively TRBD1 (5 bases). With 4 bases removed from V and 5 bases from J, the gap between germline ends came to 8 bases. Germline CDR1 and CDR2: SGHDN and FVKESK. This CDR3 spans 13 amino acids. The CDR3 DNA is TGTGCCAGCAGCCGGGGACCCAATGAAAAACTGTTTTTT. It translates to CASSRGPNEKLFF. Drawing the rest from reference TRBV14 and TRBJ1-4, the complete variable domain is EAGVTQFPSHSVIEKGQTVTLRCDPISGHDNLYWYRRVMGKEIKFLLHFVKESKQDESGMPNNRFLAERTGGTYSTLKVQPAELEDSGVYFCASSRGPNEKLFFGSGTQLSVL.

This clonotype has only a few counts. The J gene is TRBJ2-5, the V gene TRBV6-6; 7 nucleotides match TRBD1. The V and J ends lost 2 bases and 5 bases, in that order; junction bases with no gene match: 5. Germline CDR1 is MNHNY and CDR2 is SVGAGI (reference sequence). CDR3 length equals 14 residues. In DNA, the CDR3 is TGTGCCAGCAGTTACATAGGACAGGCGGAGACCCAGTACTTC. It translates to CASSYIGQAETQYF.

This clonotype was seen many times. The chain recombines TRBV7-9 with TRBJ2-1; 10 nucleotides line up with TRBD2. This CDR3 has 15 residues. Per germline, CDR1 SEHNR and CDR2 FQNEAQ (reference sequence). Trimming at V came to 1 base and at J to 8 bases, leaving 5 bases not matched to a gene. The CDR3 nucleotides are TGTGCCAGCAGCTTAGTTCCTAGCGGGAGACATGAGCAGTTCTTC. Translating gives CASSLVPSGRHEQFF. Full variable domain (rest looked up from reference TRBV7-9 and TRBJ2-1): DTGVSQNPRHKITKRGQNVTFRCDPISEHNRLYWYRQTLGQGPEFLTYFQNEAQLEKSRLLSDRFSAERPKGSFSTLEIQRTEQGDSAMYLCASSLVPSGRHEQFFGPGTRLTVL.

This clonotype was recorded many times. V gene TRBV30 combines with J gene TRBJ1-1; D call uncertain. The germline V gene has CDR1 GTSNPN and CDR2 SVGIG (reference sequence). V dropped 5 bases and J dropped 3 bases, with 13 bases sitting between them. CDR3 length: 13 amino acids. In DNA, the CDR3 is TGTGCCTGGGGCTCTAGAGCGGACACTGAAGCTTTCTTT. Protein: CAWGSRADTEAFF.

In its sample, this clonotype was seen a few times. The chain links TRBV6-5 to TRBJ2-2; D ambiguous. The germline CDR1 and CDR2 sequences are MNHEY and SVGAGI. This CDR3 has 16 residues. Trimming shortened V by 0 bases and J by 0 bases, and 8 bases separated the two germline ends. This CDR3 reads CASSYSRVANTGELFF. The CDR3 DNA reads TGTGCCAGCAGTTACTCTAGGGTAGCGAACACCGGGGAGCTGTTTTTT.

The chain uses TRBV13 and TRBJ2-4; 9 bases align to TRBD1. V dropped 8 bases and J dropped 6; count of bases not matched to a gene: 8. In germline, CDR1 is PRHDT, CDR2 FYEKMQ (reference sequence). CDR3 length: 14 residues. CDR3 protein: CASGYRDRANIQYF. The CDR3 bases are TGTGCCAGCGGTTACCGGGACAGGGCAAACATTCAGTACTTC.

Ten or more counts support this clonotype. CDR3 in amino acids: CASRALYEQYF. The CDR3, as DNA: TGTGCCAGCCGGGCCCTCTACGAGCAGTACTTC. This chain connects TRBV28 to TRBJ2-7; no firm D call. V lost 8 bases and J 3 bases, leaving 8 bases between the germline ends. The CDR3 spans 11 residues. Germline loops: CDR1 MDHEN, CDR2 SYDVKM.

Ten or more counts support this clonotype. The J gene is TRBJ1-6, the V gene TRBV28; no clear D. Germline loops: CDR1 MDHEN, CDR2 SYDVKM. There are 16 residues in the CDR3. Trimming took off 2 bases at V and 0 bases at J, with 8 bases between the two ends. The CDR3 reads CASSLPFSSYNSPLHF. Here the CDR3 DNA reads TGTGCCAGCAGTTTACCCTTCAGCTCCTATAATTCACCCCTCCACTTT.

The chain uses TRBV12-3 or TRBV12-4 and TRBJ2-1; tentatively, D is TRBD1 or TRBD2 (5 bases each). This CDR3 spans 17 amino acids. Trimming left V 6 bases short and J 3 bases short, with 21 bases between. The CDR3 loop reads CASSPIITRGVYNEQFF. DNA for the CDR3: TGTGCCAGCAGCCCCATAATAACTAGGGGCGTCTACAATGAGCAGTTCTTC.

In its sample, this clonotype was seen many times. The chain couples TRBV12-3 or TRBV12-4 to TRBJ1-5; a weak D match, TRBD1 (5 bases). V lost 0 bases, J lost 0 bases, and 18 bases lay in between. The length of the CDR3 is 19 residues. CDR3 sequence: CASSLAALAGSISNQPQHF. The CDR3 nucleotides read TGTGCCAGCAGTTTAGCGGCGTTGGCAGGGAGTATTAGCAATCAGCCCCAGCATTTT.

This clonotype was counted ten times or more. The chain has TRBV27 and TRBJ2-7; 10 bases line up with TRBD2. The V segment lost 2 bases and the J segment 0 bases; nucleotides outside the gene matches: 4. CDR1 and CDR2 from the germline V gene are MNHEY and SMNVEV (reference sequence). This CDR3 comprises 16 residues. CDR3 nucleotide sequence: TGTGCCAGCAGTTTAACGGGACTAGCGAGCTCCTACGAGCAGTACTTC. Its protein product is CASSLTGLASSYEQYF.

In this sample, this clonotype turned up many times. The chain combines TRBV7-9 with TRBJ1-2, with TRBD1 matching over 8 bases. Germline V gene sequence: CDR1 SEHNR, CDR2 FQNEAQ (reference sequence). V dropped 2 bases and J dropped 6; count of bases not matched to a gene: 5. There are 14 residues in the CDR3. The DNA for the CDR3 is TGTGCCAGCAGCTTATGGGGCAGGGGGCATGGCTACACCTTC. It specifies CASSLWGRGHGYTF.

This clonotype came up many times. The J gene is TRBJ2-7, the V gene TRBV3-1; 12 bases map to TRBD2. CDR1 LGHDT and CDR2 YNNKEL come from the germline V gene (reference sequence). The CDR3 extends over 19 amino acids. The V and J ends lost 1 base and 2 bases, in that order; junction bases with no gene match: 12. The CDR3 here is CASSQASGTSGYTPYEQYF. Here the CDR3 DNA reads TGTGCCAGCAGCCAAGCTTCCGGGACTAGCGGGTACACTCCCTACGAGCAGTACTTC.